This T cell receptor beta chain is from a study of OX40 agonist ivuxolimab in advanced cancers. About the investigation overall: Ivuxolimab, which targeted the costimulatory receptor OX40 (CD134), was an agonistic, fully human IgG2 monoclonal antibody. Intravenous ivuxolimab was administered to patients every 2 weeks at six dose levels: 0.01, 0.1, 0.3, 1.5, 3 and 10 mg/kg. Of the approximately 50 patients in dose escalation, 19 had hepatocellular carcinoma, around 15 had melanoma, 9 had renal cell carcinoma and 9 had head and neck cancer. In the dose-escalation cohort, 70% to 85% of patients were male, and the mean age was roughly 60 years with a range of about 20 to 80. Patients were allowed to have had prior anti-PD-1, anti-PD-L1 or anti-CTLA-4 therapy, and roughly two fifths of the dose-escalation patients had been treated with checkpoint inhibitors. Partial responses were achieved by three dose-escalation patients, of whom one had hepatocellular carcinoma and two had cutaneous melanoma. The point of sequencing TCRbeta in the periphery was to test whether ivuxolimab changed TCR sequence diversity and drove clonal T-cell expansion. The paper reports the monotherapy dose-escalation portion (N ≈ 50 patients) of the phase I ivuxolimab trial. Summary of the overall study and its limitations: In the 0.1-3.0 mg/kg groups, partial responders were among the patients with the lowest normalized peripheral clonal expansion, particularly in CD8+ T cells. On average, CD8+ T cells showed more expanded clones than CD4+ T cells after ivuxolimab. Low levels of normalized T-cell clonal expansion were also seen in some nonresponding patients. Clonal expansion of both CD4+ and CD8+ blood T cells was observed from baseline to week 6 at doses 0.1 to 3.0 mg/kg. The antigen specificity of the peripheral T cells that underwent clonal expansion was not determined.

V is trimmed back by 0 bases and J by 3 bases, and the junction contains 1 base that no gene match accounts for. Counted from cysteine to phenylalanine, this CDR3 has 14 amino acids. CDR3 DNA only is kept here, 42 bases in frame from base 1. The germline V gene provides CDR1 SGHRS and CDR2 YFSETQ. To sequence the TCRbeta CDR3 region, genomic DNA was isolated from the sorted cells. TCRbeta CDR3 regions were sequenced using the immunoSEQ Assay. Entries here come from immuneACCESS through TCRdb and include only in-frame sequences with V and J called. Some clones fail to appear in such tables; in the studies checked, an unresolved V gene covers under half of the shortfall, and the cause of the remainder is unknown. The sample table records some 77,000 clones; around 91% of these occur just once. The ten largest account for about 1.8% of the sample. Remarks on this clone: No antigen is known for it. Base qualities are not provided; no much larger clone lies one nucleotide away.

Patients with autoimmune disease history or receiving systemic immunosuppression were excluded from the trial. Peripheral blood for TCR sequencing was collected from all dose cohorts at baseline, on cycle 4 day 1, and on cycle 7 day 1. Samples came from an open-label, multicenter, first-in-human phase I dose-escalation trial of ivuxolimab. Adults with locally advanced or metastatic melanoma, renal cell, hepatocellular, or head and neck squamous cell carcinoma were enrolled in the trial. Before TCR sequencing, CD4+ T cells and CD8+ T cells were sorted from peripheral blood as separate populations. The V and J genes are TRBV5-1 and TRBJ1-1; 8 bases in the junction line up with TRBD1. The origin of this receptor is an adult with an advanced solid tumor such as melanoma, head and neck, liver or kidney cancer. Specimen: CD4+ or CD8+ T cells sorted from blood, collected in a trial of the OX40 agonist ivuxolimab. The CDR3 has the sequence CASSLGQGYTEAFF. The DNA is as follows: TGCGCCAGCAGCTTGGGACAGGGGTACACTGAAGCTTTCTTT.